The next 23 T cell receptor beta chains were all read from a single sample in a study of cytomegalovirus exposure and HLA in healthy donors. Primers included in the PCR were 60 Vbeta and 13 Jbeta primers. Using immunoSEQ multiplex PCR, the repertoire was profiled, and TCRdb retains in-frame clones only, with some absent. The sample records fewer than 200,000 clones, about 81% being singletons. Sequenced input: PBMCs. The source of these receptors is a woman aged 25 to 45 in good health and CMV-seronegative.

The chain carries TRBV9 and TRBJ2-3; D is possibly TRBD1 (6 bases). V lost 0 bases and J lost 4, with 6 bases in between. Per germline, CDR1 SGDLS and CDR2 YYNGEE. This CDR3 has 13 amino acids. This CDR3 reads CASSVGQADTQYF. The CDR3 DNA reads as TGTGCCAGCAGCGTAGGACAGGCAGATACGCAGTATTTT.

This clone was recorded only once. The rearrangement uses TRBV19 and TRBJ1-6; 9 bases align to TRBD1. V gave up 7 bases and J gave up 7 bases; unmatched junction bases: 5. This CDR3 is 14 amino acids long. Germline assignment: CDR1 LNHDA and CDR2 SQIVND (reference sequence). The CDR3: CASKPGQGNSPLHF. CDR3 DNA: TGTGCCAGTAAACCGGGACAGGGAAATTCACCCCTCCACTTT.

The chain couples TRBV27 to TRBJ1-1; 10 bases align to TRBD1. Germline trimming cut 5 bases from V and 5 bases from J; bases unmatched to any gene: 14. This CDR3 is 17 amino acids long. Germline CDR1 is MNHEY and CDR2 is SMNVEV (reference sequence). The CDR3 is CASSPFQTGGVGTEAFF. The CDR3 DNA sequence: TGTGCCAGCAGTCCCTTCCAGACAGGGGGCGTAGGGACTGAAGCTTTCTTT.

The chain uses TRBV4-1 and TRBJ1-4; tentative D call: TRBD1 (5 bases). From germline, CDR1 is MGHRA and CDR2 YSYEKL. V shed 1 base and J shed 1 base, with 10 bases lying between them. This CDR3 comprises 16 residues. DNA of the CDR3: TGCGCCAGCAGCCAAGGGGGCCTCGGAACTAATGAAAAACTGTTTTTT. Translated, it gives CASSQGGLGTNEKLFF.

The CDR3 reads CASSQDYGIAKNIQYF. DNA of the CDR3: TGCGCCAGCAGCCAAGATTACGGGATAGCCAAAAACATTCAGTACTTC. The J gene is TRBJ2-4, the V gene TRBV4-3; a weak D match, TRBD2 (5 bases). CDR3 length: 16 residues. Germline CDR1 is LGHNA and CDR2 is YSLEER. V shed 0 bases and J shed 0 bases, with 9 bases lying between them.

The V gene is TRBV7-3, the J gene TRBJ2-7; possibly TRBD2 for D (6 bases). Trimming stripped 2 bases from V and 4 bases from J, with 21 bases between. CDR3 size: 17 residues. Germline V gene data show CDR1 as SGHTA and CDR2 as FQGTGA. The CDR3 DNA follows: TGTGCCAGCAGCTTAGCTCCCCCGGTTGGCGGGACTTACGAGCAGTACTTC. Amino acid sequence: CASSLAPPVGGTYEQYF.

With respect to this clone: The junction does not match germline at one end; this may be a read error. The rearrangement links TRBV6-1 to TRBJ1-1; D not certain. Germline V gene sequence: CDR1 MNHNS, CDR2 SASEGT. This CDR3 is 14 amino acids long. CDR3 DNA sequence: TGTGCCAGCACCAAACGGGGTATGCACACTAAAGCTTTCTTT. Amino acids: CASTKRGMHTKAFF.

The V call is TRBV27, the J call TRBJ1-6, with D possibly matching TRBD1 (5 bases). Germline V gene lookup returns CDR1 MNHEY and CDR2 SMNVEV (reference sequence). V was trimmed by 3 bases and J by 9 bases, leaving 12 bases between them. The length of the CDR3 is 14 residues. For the CDR3, the DNA is TGTGCCAGCAGTTTTCAGGGTAGGGGTTCACCCCTCCACTTT. Its translation: CASSFQGRGSPLHF.

J is TRBJ2-3 and V is TRBV7-9; 12 bases fit TRBD2. CDR3 length: 15 residues. Germline CDR1 is SEHNR and CDR2 is FQNEAQ (reference sequence). After removal of 5 bases from V and 6 bases from J, the junction contained 6 bases not matched to a gene. As DNA, the CDR3 is TGTGCCAGCAGCAAGCTAGCGGGAGGGTGGGATACGCAGTATTTT. Its protein is CASSKLAGGWDTQYF.

V gene TRBV20-1 combines with J gene TRBJ1-2; D may be TRBD1 (5 bases). The CDR3 is 11 amino acids. V was pared by 5 bases and J by 14 bases, with 18 bases between. The germline V gene has CDR1 DFQATT and CDR2 SNEGSKA (reference sequence). CDR3 sequence reads: CSAYRGTQGTF. The CDR3 nucleotides are TGCAGTGCTTATCGGGGGACCCAGGGAACCTTC.

This clone has a single count. This chain connects TRBV11-2 to TRBJ2-7; 7 nucleotides align to TRBD2. Germline V gives CDR1 SGHAT, CDR2 FQNNGV. V was pared by 5 bases and J by 2 bases, with 6 bases of the junction left unmatched. The CDR3 extends over 14 amino acids. CDR3 in amino acids: CASSALAKPYEQYF. DNA for the CDR3: TGTGCCAGCAGCGCACTAGCGAAACCCTACGAGCAGTACTTC.

This clone was counted only a few times. The chain carries TRBV9 and TRBJ2-1; no definite D call. From germline, CDR1 is SGDLS and CDR2 YYNGEE. The V and J ends lost 4 bases and 2 bases respectively, with 13 bases between them. The length of the CDR3 is 15 residues. The CDR3 bases are TGTGCCAGCAGCCCAGCTAGAGTGGCCTACAATGAGCAGTTCTTC. Its translation is CASSPARVAYNEQFF. The whole variable domain, filled in from reference TRBV9 and TRBJ2-1, reads DSGVTQTPKHLITATGQRVTLRCSPRSGDLSVYWYQQSLDQGLQFLIQYYNGEERAKGNILERFSAQQFPDLHSELNLSSLELGDSALYFCASSPARVAYNEQFFGPGTRLTVL.

The chain couples TRBV2 to TRBJ2-7, with D maybe TRBD2 (6 bases). CDR3 length equals 14 residues. The germline gives CDR1 SNHLY, CDR2 FYNNEI. The ends were cut back, 8 bases at V and 6 bases at J, with 20 bases in the middle. The CDR3 DNA reads TGTGCCAGCTCCCGGGACGGGGGATGGGGCGAGCAGTACTTC. Its translation is CASSRDGGWGEQYF.

This clone was recorded only once. The rearrangement joins TRBV15 to TRBJ1-4, with D tentatively TRBD1 (6 bases). CDR1 and CDR2 (germline): LNHNV, YYDKDF (reference sequence). V lost 0 bases, J lost 5 bases, and 10 bases lay in between. There are 15 residues in the CDR3. The CDR3 spells CATSRDGGVNEKLFF. CDR3 in DNA: TGTGCCACCAGCAGAGATGGGGGCGTAAATGAAAAACTGTTTTTT.

Regarding this clone: The sample has other DNA sequences that encode this CDR3 too. The V gene is TRBV5-1, the J gene TRBJ1-2, with D maybe TRBD1 (6 bases). Germline V gives CDR1 SGHRS, CDR2 YFSETQ. The CDR3 has 13 amino acids. Deletions cut 4 bases from V and 4 bases from J, with 11 bases between. CDR3 DNA: TGCGCCAGCAGCCTCGGACAGACCTATGGCTACACCTTC. The encoded protein is CASSLGQTYGYTF.

The V call is TRBV7-8, the J call TRBJ1-5; the D gene is possibly TRBD1 (6 bases). V was clipped by 3 bases and J by 6 bases, with 12 bases between them. The CDR3 totals 14 residues. Germline lookup yields CDR1 SGHVS and CDR2 FQNEAQ. CDR3 in amino acids: CASSFWGQGQPQHF. In nucleotides, the CDR3 is TGTGCCAGCAGCTTCTGGGGACAAGGTCAGCCCCAGCATTTT.

The chain carries TRBV19 and TRBJ1-1; no definite D call. The CDR3 spans 14 residues. Germline-derived CDR1 and CDR2 are LNHDA and SQIVND (reference sequence). V lost 7 bases, J lost 0 bases, and 12 bases lay in between. The CDR3 loop is CASNPSDLNTEAFF. In DNA form, the CDR3 reads TGTGCCAGTAATCCGAGTGACTTGAACACTGAAGCTTTCTTT.

This chain joins TRBV7-2 and TRBJ2-7; 11 nucleotides align to TRBD1. V trimming: 5 bases; J trimming: 5 bases; junction bases outside the gene matches: 8. Germline CDR1 SGHTA, CDR2 FQGNSA. CDR3 length: 15 residues. For the CDR3, the DNA is TGTGCCAGCAGCCAGGGGACAGGGGGACTAAACGAGCAGTACTTC. Protein sequence: CASSQGTGGLNEQYF.

The chain links TRBV30 to TRBJ2-5; 7 nucleotides align to TRBD2. V lost 5 bases and J lost 5; bases outside the gene matches: 14. In germline, CDR1 is GTSNPN, CDR2 SVGIG (reference sequence). There are 15 residues in the CDR3. CDR3 sequence: CAWCPMYSGQETQYF. The CDR3 DNA sequence: TGTGCCTGGTGCCCGATGTATAGCGGGCAGGAGACCCAGTACTTC.

V is TRBV5-1 and J is TRBJ2-2; 9 positions match TRBD2. V dropped 4 bases and J dropped 5; count of bases not matched to a gene: 12. CDR1 is SGHRS, CDR2 YFSETQ, per germline. The CDR3 covers 17 residues. CDR3 region: CASSPGRGRGGTGELFF. The CDR3 coding sequence is TGCGCCAGCAGCCCAGGACGCGGGAGGGGCGGGACCGGGGAGCTGTTTTTT.

The chain carries TRBV7-2 and TRBJ1-5; possible D gene TRBD1, 6 bases. V was trimmed by 2 bases and J by 7 bases, leaving 21 bases between them. The CDR3 extends over 17 amino acids. Germline V lookup: CDR1 SGHTA, CDR2 FQGNSA. This CDR3 reads CASSLNPQGLIGQPQHF. The CDR3 DNA sequence: TGTGCCAGCAGCTTAAACCCCCAGGGGTTGATTGGGCAGCCCCAGCATTTT.

The chain is built from TRBV10-1 and TRBJ2-7, with D tentatively TRBD2 (6 bases). Germline assignment: CDR1 WNHNN and CDR2 SYGVQD (reference sequence). V dropped 4 bases and J dropped 2 bases, with 15 bases sitting between them. CDR3 length: 15 amino acids. In nucleotides, the CDR3 is TGCGCCAGCAGTGTTGGAGGGTCGGAGCCCTACGAGCAGTACTTC. The encoded protein is CASSVGGSEPYEQYF.

The chain has TRBV5-4 and TRBJ2-2, with D tentatively TRBD1 (6 bases). CDR1 and CDR2 from the germline V gene are SGHNT and YYREEE (reference sequence). The CDR3 extends over 15 amino acids. V lost 3 bases, J lost 4 bases, and 13 bases lay in between. Here the CDR3 DNA reads TGTGCCAGCAGCTCACCGTGGGGGCCCACCGGGGAGCTGTTTTTT. Translation gives CASSSPWGPTGELFF.